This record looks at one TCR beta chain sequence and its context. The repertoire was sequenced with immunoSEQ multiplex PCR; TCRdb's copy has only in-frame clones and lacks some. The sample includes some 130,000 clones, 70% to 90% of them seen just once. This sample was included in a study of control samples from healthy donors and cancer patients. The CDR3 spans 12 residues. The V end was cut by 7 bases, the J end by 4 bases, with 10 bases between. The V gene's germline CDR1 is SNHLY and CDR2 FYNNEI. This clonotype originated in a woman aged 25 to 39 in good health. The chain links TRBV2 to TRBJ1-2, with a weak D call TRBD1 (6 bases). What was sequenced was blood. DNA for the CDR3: TGTGCCAGCATGGGGGCGATCTATGGCTACACCTTC. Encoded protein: CASMGAIYGYTF.